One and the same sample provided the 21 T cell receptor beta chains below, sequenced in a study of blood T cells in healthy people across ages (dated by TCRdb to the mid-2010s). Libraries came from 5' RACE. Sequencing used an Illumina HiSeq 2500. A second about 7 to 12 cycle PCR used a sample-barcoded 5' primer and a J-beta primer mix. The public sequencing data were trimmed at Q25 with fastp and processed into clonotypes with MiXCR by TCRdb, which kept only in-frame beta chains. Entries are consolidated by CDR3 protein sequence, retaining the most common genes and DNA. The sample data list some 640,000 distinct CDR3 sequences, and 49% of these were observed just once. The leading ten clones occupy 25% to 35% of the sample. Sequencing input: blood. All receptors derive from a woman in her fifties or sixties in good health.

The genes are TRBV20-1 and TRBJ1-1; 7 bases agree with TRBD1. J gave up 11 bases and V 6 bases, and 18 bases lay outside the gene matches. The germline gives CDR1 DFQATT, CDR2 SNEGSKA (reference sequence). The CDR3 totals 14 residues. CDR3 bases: TGCAGTGCCCTAGATACTCACAGGGGTCAATTGGCTTTCTTT. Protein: CSALDTHRGQLAFF.

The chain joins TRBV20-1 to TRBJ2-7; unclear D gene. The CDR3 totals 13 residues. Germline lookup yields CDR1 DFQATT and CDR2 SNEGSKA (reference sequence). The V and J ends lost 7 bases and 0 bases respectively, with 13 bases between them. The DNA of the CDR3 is TGCAGTGTGAGGCCTACCAACTCCTACGAGCAGTACTTC. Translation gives CSVRPTNSYEQYF.

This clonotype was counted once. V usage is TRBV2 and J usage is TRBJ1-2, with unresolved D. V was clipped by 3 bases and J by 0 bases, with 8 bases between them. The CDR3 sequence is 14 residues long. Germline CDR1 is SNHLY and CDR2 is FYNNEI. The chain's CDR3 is CASSEARTNYGYTF. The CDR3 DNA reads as TGTGCCAGCAGTGAGGCTAGAACTAACTATGGCTACACCTTC.

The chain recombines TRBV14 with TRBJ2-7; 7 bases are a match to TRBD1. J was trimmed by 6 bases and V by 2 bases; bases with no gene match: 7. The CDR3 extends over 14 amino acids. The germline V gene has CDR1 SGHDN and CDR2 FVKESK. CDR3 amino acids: CASSQQGQAGEQYF. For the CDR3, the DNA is TGTGCCAGCAGCCAACAAGGACAGGCGGGCGAGCAGTACTTC.

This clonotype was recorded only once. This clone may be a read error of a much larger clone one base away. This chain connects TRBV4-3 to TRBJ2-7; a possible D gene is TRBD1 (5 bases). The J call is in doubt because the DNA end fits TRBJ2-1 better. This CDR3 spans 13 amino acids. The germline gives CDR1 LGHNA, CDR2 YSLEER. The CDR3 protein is CASSQQGSYEQFF. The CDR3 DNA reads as TGCGCCAGCAGCCAACAGGGATCCTACGAGCAGTTCTTC.

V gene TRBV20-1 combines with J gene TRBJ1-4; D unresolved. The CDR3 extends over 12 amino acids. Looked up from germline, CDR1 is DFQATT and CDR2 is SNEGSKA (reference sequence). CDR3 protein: CCGVGTNEKLFF. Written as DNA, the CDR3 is TGCTGCGGGGTGGGAACTAATGAAAAACTGTTTTTT.

The CDR3 coding sequence is TGTGCCTGGACTGACAGGGGTGAAGCTTTCTTT. Translated, it gives CAWTDRGEAFF. V is TRBV30 and J is TRBJ1-1, with 8 positions matching TRBD1. Germline V CDR1 and CDR2: GTSNPN, SVGIG (reference sequence). The CDR3 covers 11 residues. Trimming at V came to 4 bases and at J to 7 bases, leaving 2 bases not matched to a gene.

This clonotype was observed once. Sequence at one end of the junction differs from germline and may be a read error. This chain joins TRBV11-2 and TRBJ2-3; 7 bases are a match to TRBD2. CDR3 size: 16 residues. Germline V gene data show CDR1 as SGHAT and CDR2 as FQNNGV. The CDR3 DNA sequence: TGTGCCAGCAGCTTCCGAGCCGGGGGGAACAGAGATACGCGGTATTTT. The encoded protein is CASSFRAGGNRDTRYF. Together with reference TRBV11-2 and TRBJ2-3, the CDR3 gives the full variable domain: EAGVAQSPRYKIIEKRQSVAFWCNPISGHATLYWYQQILGQGPKLLIQFQNNGVVDDSQLPKDRFSAERLKGVDSTLKIQPAKLEDSAVYLCASSFRAGGNRDTRYFGPGTRLTVL.

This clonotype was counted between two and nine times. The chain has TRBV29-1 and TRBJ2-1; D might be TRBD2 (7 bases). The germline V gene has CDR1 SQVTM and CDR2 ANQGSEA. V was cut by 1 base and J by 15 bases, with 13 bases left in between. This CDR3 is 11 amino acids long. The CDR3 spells CSVEGGGVRFF. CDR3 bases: TGCAGCGTTGAAGGAGGGGGGGTACGGTTCTTC.

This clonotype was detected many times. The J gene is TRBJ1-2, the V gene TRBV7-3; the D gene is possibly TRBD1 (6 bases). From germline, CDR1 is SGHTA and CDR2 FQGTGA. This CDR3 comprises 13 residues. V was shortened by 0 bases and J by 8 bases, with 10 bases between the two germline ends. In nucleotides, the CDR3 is TGTGCCAGCAGCTTAACTCAGGGGTTGGGCTACACCTTC. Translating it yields CASSLTQGLGYTF.

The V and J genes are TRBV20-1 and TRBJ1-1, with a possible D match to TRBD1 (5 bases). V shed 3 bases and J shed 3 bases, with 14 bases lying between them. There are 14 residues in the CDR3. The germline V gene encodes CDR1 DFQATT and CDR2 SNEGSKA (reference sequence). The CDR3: CSASGVRVDTEAFF. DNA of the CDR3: TGCAGTGCTAGTGGTGTCAGGGTCGACACTGAAGCTTTCTTT.

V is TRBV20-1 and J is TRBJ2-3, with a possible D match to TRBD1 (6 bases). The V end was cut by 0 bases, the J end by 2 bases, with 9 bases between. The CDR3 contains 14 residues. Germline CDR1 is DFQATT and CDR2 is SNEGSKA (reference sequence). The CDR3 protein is CSARDGGHTDTQYF. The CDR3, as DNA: TGCAGTGCTAGAGATGGGGGACACACAGATACGCAGTATTTT.

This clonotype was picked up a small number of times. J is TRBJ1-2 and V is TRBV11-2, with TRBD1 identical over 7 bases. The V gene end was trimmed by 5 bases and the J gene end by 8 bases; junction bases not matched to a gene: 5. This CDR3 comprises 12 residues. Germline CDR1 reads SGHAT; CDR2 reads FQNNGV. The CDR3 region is CASSPGGDGYTF. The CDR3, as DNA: TGTGCCAGCAGCCCAGGGGGGGACGGCTACACCTTC.

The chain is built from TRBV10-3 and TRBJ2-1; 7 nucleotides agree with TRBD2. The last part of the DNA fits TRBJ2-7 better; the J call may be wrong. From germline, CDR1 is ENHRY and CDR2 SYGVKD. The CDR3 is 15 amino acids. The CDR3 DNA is TGTGCCACCCAACGCCTAGCGGAGAAGATATACGAGCAGTACTTC. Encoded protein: CATQRLAEKIYEQYF.

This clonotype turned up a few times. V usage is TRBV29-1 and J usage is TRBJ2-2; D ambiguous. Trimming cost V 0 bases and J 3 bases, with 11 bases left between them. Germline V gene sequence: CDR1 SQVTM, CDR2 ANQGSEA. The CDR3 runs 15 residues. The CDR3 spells CSVEDSAGYTGELFF. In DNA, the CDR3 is TGCAGCGTTGAAGATTCGGCAGGCTACACCGGGGAGCTGTTTTTT.

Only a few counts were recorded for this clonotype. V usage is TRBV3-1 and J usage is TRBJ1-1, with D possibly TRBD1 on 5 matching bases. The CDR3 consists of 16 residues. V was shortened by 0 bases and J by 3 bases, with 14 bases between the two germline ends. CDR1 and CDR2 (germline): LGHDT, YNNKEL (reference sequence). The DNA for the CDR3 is TGTGCCAGCAGCCAAGATCTGAGGGACCCGGACACTGAAGCTTTCTTT. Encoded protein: CASSQDLRDPDTEAFF. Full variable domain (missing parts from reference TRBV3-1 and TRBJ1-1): DTAVSQTPKYLVTQMGNDKSIKCEQNLGHDTMYWYKQDSKKFLKIMFSYNNKELIINETVPNRFSPKSPDKAHLNLHINSLELGDSAVYFCASSQDLRDPDTEAFFGQGTRLTVV.

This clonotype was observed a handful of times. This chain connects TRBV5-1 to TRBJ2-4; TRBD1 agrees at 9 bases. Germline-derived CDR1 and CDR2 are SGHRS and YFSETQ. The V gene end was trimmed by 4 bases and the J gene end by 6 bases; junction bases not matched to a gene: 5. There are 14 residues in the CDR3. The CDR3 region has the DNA TGCGCCAGCAGCCACGGACAGGGGTTAAACATTCAGTACTTC. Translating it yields CASSHGQGLNIQYF.

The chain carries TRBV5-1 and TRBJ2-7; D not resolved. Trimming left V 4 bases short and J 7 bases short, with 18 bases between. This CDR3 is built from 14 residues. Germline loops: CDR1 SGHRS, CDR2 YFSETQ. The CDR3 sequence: CASSPSQGRNEQYF. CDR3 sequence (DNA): TGCGCCAGCAGCCCCAGCCAAGGGCGCAATGAGCAGTACTTC.

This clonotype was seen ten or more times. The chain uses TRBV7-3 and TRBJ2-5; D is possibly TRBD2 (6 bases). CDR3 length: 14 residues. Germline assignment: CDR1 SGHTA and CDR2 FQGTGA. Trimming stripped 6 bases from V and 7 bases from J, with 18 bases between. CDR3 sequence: CASSSLGGEGTQYF. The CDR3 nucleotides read TGTGCCAGCAGTTCCCTCGGGGGTGAGGGGACCCAGTACTTC.

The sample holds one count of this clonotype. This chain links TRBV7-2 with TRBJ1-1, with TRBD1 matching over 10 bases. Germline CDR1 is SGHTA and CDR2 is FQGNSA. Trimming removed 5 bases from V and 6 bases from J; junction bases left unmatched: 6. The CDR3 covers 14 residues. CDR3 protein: CASSAGQGEAEAFF. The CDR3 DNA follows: TGTGCCAGCAGCGCCGGACAGGGGGAAGCTGAAGCTTTCTTT.

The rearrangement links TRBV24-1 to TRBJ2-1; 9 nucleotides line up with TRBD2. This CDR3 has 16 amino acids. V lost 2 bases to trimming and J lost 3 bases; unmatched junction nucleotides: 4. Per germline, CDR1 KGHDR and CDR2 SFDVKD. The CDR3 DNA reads TGTGCCACCAGTGATTCCTTAGCGGGAGTCTACAATGAGCAGTTCTTC. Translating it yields CATSDSLAGVYNEQFF.